This TCR beta chain was retrieved from a study of blood T cell repertoires in COVID-19. Overall study: T cells, B-cell-depleted T cells, or PBMCs supplied cDNA or gDNA.

CDR3 length: 16 amino acids. From germline, CDR1 is MGHDK and CDR2 SYGVNS. Trimming took 0 bases from V and 6 from J, leaving 15 bases between them. In the source study's methods: Reference gene primer amplification yielded estimated nucleated cell counts. Sequencing used immunoSEQ multiplex PCR; TCRdb keeps in-frame clones, though not all of them. V and J calls and clone size are as listed in that table; D and trimming were resolved from the DNA. The sample yields approximately 150,000 clones, approximately 85% seen once. This chain connects TRBV25-1 to TRBJ2-4, with D perhaps TRBD2 (7 bases). Sequencing was carried out using peripheral blood. The TCR was taken from a woman older than 75 with COVID-19, enrolled during active disease. This chain's CDR3 is CASSEYRGGRRNIQYF. The CDR3 region has the DNA TGTGCCAGCAGTGAATATAGGGGGGGCCGGAGAAACATTCAGTACTTC.